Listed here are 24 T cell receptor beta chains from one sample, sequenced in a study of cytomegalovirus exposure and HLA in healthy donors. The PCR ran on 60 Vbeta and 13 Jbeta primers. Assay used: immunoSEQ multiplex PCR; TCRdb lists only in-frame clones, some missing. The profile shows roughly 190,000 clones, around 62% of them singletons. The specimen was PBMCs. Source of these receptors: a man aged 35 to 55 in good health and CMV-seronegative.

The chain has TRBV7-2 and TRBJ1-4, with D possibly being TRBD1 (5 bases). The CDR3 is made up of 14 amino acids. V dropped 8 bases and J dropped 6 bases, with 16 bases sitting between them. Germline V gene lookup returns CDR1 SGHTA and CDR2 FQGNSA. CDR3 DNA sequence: TGTGCCAGCGCCCCGGGGGGAGTAGATGAAAAACTGTTTTTT. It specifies CASAPGGVDEKLFF.

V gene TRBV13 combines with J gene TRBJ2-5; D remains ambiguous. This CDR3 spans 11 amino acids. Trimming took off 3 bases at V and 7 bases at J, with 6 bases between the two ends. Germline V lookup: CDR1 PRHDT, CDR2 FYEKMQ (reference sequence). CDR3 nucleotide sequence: TGTGCCAGCAGCTTGTCGGGGACCCAGTACTTC. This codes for CASSLSGTQYF.

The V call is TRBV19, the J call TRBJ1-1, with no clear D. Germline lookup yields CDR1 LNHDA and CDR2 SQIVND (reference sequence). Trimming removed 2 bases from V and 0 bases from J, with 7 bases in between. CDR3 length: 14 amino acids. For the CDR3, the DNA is TGTGCCAGTAGTATAAGAGGGTTGAACACTGAAGCTTTCTTT. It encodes CASSIRGLNTEAFF. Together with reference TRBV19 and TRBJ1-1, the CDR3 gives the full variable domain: DGGITQSPKYLFRKEGQNVTLSCEQNLNHDAMYWYRQDPGQGLRLIYYSQIVNDFQKGDIAEGYSVSREKKESFPLTVTSAQKNPTAFYLCASSIRGLNTEAFFGQGTRLTVV.

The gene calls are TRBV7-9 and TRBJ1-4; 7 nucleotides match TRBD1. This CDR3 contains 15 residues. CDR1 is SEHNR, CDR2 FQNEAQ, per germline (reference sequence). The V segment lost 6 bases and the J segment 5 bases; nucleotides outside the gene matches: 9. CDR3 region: CASSRTTGINEKLFF. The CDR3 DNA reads TGTGCCAGCAGTCGAACGACAGGGATCAATGAAAAACTGTTTTTT.

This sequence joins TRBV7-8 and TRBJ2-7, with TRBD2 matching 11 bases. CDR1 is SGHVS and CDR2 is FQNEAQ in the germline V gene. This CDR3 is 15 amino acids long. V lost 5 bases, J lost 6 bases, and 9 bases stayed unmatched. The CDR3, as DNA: TGTGCCAGCAGCACCGGACTAGCGGGTCAGGGCGAGCAGTACTTC. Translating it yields CASSTGLAGQGEQYF.

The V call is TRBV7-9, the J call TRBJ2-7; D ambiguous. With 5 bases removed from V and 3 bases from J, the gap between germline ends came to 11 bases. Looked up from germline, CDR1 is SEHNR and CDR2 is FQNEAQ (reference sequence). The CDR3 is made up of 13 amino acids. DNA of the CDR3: TGTGCCAGCAGCCCCCCCGCAGGCTACGAGCAGTACTTC. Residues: CASSPPAGYEQYF.

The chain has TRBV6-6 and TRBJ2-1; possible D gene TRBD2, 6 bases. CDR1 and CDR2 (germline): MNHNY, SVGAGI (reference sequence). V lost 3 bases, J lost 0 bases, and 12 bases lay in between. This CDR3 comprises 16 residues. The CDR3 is CASSYTGSSSYNEQFF. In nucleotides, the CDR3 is TGTGCCAGCAGTTATACCGGGAGTAGCTCCTACAATGAGCAGTTCTTC.

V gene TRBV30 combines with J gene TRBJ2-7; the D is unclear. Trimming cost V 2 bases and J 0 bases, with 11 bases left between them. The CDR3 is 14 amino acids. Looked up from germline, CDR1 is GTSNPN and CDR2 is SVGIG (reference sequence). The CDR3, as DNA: TGTGCCTGGAGTTTTGGCGGCAGCTCCTACGAGCAGTACTTC. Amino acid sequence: CAWSFGGSSYEQYF.

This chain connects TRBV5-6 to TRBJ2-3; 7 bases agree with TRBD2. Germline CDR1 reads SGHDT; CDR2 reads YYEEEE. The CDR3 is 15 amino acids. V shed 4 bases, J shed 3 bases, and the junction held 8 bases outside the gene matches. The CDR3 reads CASSLPGLWTDTQYF. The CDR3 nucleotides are TGTGCCAGCAGCCTACCGGGACTATGGACAGATACGCAGTATTTT.

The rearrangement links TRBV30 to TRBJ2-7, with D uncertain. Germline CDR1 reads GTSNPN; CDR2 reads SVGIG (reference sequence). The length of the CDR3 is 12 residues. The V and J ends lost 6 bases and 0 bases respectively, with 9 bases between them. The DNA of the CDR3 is TGTGCCTGCTTGGAGCCCTCCTACGAGCAGTACTTC. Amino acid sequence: CACLEPSYEQYF.

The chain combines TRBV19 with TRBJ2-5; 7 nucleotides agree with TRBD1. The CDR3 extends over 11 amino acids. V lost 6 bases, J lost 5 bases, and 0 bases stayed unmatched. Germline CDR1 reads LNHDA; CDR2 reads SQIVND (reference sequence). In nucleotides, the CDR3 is TGTGCCAGTAGACAGGGGGAGACCCAGTACTTC. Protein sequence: CASRQGETQYF. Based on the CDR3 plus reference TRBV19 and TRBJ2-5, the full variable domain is DGGITQSPKYLFRKEGQNVTLSCEQNLNHDAMYWYRQDPGQGLRLIYYSQIVNDFQKGDIAEGYSVSREKKESFPLTVTSAQKNPTAFYLCASRQGETQYFGPGTRLLVL.

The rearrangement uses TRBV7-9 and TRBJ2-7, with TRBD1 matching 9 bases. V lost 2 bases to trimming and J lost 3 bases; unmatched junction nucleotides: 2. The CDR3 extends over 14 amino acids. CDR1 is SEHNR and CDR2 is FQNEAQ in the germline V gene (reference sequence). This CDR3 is CASSLRTGDYEQYF. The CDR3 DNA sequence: TGTGCCAGCAGCTTACGGACAGGGGACTACGAGCAGTACTTC.

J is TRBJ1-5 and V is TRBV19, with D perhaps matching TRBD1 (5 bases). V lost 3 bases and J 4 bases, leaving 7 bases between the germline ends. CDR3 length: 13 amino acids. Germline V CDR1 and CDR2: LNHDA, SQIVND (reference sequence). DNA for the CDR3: TGTGCCAGTAGTATGTCAGGGAATCAGCCCCAGCATTTT. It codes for CASSMSGNQPQHF.

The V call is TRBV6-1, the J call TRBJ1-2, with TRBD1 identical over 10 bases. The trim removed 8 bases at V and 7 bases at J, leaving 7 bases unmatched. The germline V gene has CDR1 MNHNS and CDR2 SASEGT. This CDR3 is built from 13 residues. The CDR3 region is CASLRTGGSGYTF. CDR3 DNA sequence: TGTGCCAGCCTAAGGACAGGGGGATCTGGCTACACCTTC.

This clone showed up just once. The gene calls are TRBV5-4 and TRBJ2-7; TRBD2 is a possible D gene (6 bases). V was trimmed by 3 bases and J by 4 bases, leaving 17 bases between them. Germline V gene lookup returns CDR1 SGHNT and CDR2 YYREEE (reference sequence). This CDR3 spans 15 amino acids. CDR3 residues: CASSSPSGGTYEQYF. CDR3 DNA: TGTGCCAGCAGCTCCCCCTCTGGCGGGACGTACGAGCAGTACTTC.

The CDR3 sequence: CASSVGGGGSLRSGELFF. CDR3 nucleotides: TGTGCCAGCAGTGTTGGGGGGGGAGGTTCATTAAGGTCCGGGGAGCTGTTTTTT. The rearrangement links TRBV6-1 to TRBJ2-2; 7 bases are a match to TRBD2. With 4 bases clipped from V and 6 bases from J, the junction kept 17 bases outside the gene matches. The CDR3 runs 18 residues. Germline loops: CDR1 MNHNS, CDR2 SASEGT.

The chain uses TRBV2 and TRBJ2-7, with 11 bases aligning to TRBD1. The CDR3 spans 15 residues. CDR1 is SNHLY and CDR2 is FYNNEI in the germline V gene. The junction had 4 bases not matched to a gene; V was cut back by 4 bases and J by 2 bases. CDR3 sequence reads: CASSARDRGTYEQYF. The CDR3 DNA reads TGTGCCAGCAGTGCCCGGGACAGGGGGACCTACGAGCAGTACTTC.

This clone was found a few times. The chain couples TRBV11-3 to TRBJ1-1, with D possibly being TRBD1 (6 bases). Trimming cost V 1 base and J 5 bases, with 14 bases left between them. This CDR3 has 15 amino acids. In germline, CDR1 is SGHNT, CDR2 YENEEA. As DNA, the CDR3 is TGTGCCAGCAGCTTAGGCGCCTACAGGGAAACTGAAGCTTTCTTT. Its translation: CASSLGAYRETEAFF.

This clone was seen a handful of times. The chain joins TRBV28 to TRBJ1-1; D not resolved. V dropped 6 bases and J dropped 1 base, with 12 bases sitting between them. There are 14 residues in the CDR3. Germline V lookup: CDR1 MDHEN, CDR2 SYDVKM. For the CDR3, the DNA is TGTGCCAGCAGCCCGGTGTTACCGAACACTGAAGCTTTCTTT. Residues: CASSPVLPNTEAFF.

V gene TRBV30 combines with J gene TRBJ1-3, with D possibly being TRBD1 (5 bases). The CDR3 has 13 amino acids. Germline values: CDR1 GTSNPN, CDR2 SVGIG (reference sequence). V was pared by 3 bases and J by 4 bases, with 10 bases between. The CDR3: CAWRGTAGNTIYF. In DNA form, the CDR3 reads TGTGCCTGGAGGGGGACTGCGGGAAACACCATATATTTT.

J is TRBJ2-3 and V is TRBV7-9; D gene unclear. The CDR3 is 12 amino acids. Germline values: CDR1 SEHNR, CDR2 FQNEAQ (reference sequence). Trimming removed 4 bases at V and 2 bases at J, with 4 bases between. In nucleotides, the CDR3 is TGTGCCAGCAGCTACAACACAGATACGCAGTATTTT. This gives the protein CASSYNTDTQYF.

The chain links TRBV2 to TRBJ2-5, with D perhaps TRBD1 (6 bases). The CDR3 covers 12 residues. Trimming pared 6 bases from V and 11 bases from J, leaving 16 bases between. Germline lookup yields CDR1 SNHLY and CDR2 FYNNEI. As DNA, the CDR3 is TGTGCCAGCAGAGGAACTCAGGGGATGCAGTACTTC. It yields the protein CASRGTQGMQYF.

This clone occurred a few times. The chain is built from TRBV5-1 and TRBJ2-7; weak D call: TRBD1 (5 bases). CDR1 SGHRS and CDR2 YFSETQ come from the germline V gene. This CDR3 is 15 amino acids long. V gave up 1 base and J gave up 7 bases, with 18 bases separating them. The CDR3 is CASSLLTGASREQYF. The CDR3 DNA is TGCGCCAGCAGCTTGCTTACAGGCGCTTCTAGAGAGCAGTACTTC.

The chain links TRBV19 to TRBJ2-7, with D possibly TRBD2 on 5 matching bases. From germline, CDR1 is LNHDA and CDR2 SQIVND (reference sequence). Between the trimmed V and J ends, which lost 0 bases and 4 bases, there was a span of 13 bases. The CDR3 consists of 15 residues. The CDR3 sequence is CASSIDPARRYEQYF. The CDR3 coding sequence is TGTGCCAGTAGTATAGATCCTGCCCGGAGGTACGAGCAGTACTTC.